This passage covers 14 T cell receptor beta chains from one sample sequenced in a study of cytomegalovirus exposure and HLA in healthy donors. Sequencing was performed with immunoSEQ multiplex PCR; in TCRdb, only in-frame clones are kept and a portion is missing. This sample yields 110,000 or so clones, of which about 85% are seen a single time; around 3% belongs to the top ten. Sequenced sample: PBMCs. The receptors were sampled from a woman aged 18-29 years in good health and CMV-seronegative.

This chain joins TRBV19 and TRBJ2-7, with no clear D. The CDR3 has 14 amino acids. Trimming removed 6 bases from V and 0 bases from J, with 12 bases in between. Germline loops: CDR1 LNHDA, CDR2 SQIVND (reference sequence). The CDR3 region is CASRESGFSYEQYF. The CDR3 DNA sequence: TGTGCCAGTAGGGAGAGTGGGTTCTCCTACGAGCAGTACTTC. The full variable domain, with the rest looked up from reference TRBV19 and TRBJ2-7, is DGGITQSPKYLFRKEGQNVTLSCEQNLNHDAMYWYRQDPGQGLRLIYYSQIVNDFQKGDIAEGYSVSREKKESFPLTVTSAQKNPTAFYLCASRESGFSYEQYFGPGTRLTVT.

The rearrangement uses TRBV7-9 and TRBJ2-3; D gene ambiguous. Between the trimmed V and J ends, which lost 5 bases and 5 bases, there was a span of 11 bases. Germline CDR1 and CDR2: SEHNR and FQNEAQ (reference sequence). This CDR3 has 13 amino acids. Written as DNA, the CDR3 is TGTGCCAGCAGCACCCATAACAGAGATACGCAGTATTTT. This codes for CASSTHNRDTQYF.

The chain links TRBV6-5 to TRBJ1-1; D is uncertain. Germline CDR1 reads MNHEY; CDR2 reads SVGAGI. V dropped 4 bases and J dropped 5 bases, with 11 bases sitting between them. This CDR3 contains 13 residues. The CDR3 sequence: CASSLRPGTEAFF. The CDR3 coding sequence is TGTGCCAGCAGTTTGCGACCGGGGACTGAAGCTTTCTTT.

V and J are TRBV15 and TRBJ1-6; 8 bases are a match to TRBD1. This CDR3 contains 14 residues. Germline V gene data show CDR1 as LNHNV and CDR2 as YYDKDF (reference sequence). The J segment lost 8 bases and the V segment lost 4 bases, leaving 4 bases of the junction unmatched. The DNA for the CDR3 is TGTGCCACCAGCAAGGACAGGGAGGATTCACCCCTCCACTTT. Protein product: CATSKDREDSPLHF.

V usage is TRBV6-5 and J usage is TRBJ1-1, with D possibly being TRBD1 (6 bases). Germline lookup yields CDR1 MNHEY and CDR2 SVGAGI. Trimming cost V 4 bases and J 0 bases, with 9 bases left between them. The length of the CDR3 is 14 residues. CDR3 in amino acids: CASSLGAMNTEAFF. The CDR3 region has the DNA TGTGCCAGCAGTTTGGGGGCGATGAACACTGAAGCTTTCTTT.

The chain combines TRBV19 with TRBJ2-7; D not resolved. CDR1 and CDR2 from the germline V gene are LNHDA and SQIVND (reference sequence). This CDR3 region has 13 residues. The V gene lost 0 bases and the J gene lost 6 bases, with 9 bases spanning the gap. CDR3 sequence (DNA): TGTGCCAGTAGTATAGATCTCGGCGGCGAGCAGTACTTC. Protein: CASSIDLGGEQYF. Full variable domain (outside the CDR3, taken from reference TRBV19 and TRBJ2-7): DGGITQSPKYLFRKEGQNVTLSCEQNLNHDAMYWYRQDPGQGLRLIYYSQIVNDFQKGDIAEGYSVSREKKESFPLTVTSAQKNPTAFYLCASSIDLGGEQYFGPGTRLTVT.

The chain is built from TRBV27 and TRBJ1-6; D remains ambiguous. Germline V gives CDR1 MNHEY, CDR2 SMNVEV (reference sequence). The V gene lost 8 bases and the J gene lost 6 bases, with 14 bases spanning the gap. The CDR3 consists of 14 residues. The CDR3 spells CASQIDTFNSPLHF. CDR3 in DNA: TGTGCCAGCCAAATTGACACGTTTAATTCACCCCTCCACTTT.

CDR3 in amino acids: CASRPAGDEQFF. CDR3 DNA: TGTGCCAGCAGGCCCGCGGGGGACGAGCAGTTCTTC. The rearrangement links TRBV11-2 to TRBJ2-1; TRBD2 agrees at 7 bases. V dropped 6 bases and J dropped 10; count of bases not matched to a gene: 6. The CDR3 covers 12 residues. From germline, CDR1 is SGHAT and CDR2 FQNNGV.

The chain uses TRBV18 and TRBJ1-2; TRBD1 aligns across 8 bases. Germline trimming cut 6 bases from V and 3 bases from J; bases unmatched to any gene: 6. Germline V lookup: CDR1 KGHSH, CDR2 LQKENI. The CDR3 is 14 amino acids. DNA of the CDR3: TGTGCCAGCTCTCTAGGACAGGGCGACTATGGCTACACCTTC. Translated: CASSLGQGDYGYTF.

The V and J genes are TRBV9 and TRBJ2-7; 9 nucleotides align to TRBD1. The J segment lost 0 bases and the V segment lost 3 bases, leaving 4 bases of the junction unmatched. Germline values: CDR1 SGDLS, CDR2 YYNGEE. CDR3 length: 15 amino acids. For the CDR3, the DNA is TGTGCCAGCAGCGCCTCGACAGGGGGCTCCTACGAGCAGTACTTC. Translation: CASSASTGGSYEQYF.

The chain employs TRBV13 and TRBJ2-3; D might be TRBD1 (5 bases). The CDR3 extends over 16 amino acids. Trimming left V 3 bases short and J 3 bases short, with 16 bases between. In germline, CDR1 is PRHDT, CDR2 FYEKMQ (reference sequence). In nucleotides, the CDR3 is TGTGCCAGCAGCTTTACCGGTATCCAGGGAACAGATACGCAGTATTTT. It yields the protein CASSFTGIQGTDTQYF.

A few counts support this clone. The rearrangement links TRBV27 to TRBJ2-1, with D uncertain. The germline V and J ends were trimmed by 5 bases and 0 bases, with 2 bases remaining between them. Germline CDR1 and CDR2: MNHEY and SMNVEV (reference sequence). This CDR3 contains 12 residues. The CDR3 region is CASSRSYNEQFF. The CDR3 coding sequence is TGTGCCAGCAGTCGCTCCTACAATGAGCAGTTCTTC.

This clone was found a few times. CDR3 sequence reads: CASCVGHSPLHF. The CDR3 region has the DNA TGTGCCAGCTGCGTAGGACACTCACCCCTCCACTTT. The chain joins TRBV27 to TRBJ1-6; tentative D call: TRBD1 (5 bases). V shed 8 bases and J shed 10 bases, with 12 bases lying between them. This CDR3 is 12 amino acids long. CDR1 MNHEY and CDR2 SMNVEV come from the germline V gene (reference sequence).

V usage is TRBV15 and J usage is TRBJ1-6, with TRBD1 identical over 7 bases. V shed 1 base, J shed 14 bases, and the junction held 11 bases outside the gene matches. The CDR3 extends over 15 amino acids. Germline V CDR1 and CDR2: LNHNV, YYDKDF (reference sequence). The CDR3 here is CATSRVETGHASLHF. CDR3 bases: TGTGCCACCAGCAGAGTGGAGACAGGGCATGCATCCCTCCACTTT.